This T cell receptor beta chain was obtained from a study of cytomegalovirus exposure and HLA in healthy donors. On the study more broadly: The same platform as the 500 to 700 first-cohort repertoires was used for the roughly 130 validation repertoires, a later analysis reported. Study outcomes and limitations: Reports showed the classifier diagnosing cytomegalovirus status with high specificity and sensitivity. According to a later analysis, TCR clusters from the first cohort tended to co-occur in the roughly 130 validation repertoires.

Sequencing was performed with immunoSEQ multiplex PCR; in TCRdb, only in-frame clones are kept and a portion is missing. The sample has around 250,000 clones, nearly 90% seen once; the top ten hold 0.35% to 0.4%. Worth noting for this clone: Its cognate antigen is unknown.

This CDR3 spans 16 amino acids. V shed 5 bases, J shed 4 bases, and the junction held 7 bases outside the gene matches. CDR1 SEHNR and CDR2 FQNEAQ come from the germline V gene (reference sequence). Sequencing input: PBMCs. This sequence was found in a young woman in good health and CMV-seronegative. This chain connects TRBV7-9 to TRBJ2-2; TRBD1 agrees at 10 bases. The DNA of the CDR3 is TGTGCCAGCAGCACCGGGACAGGGGCGGCCACCGGGGAGCTGTTTTTT. Its protein is CASSTGTGAATGELFF.